These 10 T cell receptor beta chains share one sample of origin, sequenced in a study of technical replicates of blood from several donors. Some clones are missing from TCRdb's copy, which holds only in-frame ones; the method was immunoSEQ multiplex PCR. The sample records roughly 52,000 clones, about 95% being singletons. The sample was PBMCs. These receptor sequences come from a human donor in good health. Some clones in this sample may be carry-over from other donors' samples.

A few counts support this clone. This chain joins TRBV11-2 and TRBJ2-1; 9 bases line up with TRBD2. Germline V CDR1 and CDR2: SGHAT, FQNNGV. V shed 5 bases and J 4 bases; nucleotides not matched to a gene: 9. This CDR3 region has 16 residues. CDR3 DNA: TGTGCCAGCAGCCGCCTGGGGGCGGGAGGGTACAATGAGCAGTTCTTC. Its protein product is CASSRLGAGGYNEQFF.

This chain uses TRBV19 with TRBJ1-4, with a tentative D call TRBD1 (5 bases). The CDR3 is 14 residues long. Germline CDR1 and CDR2: LNHDA and SQIVND (reference sequence). The V end lost 7 bases, the J end lost 0 bases, and 9 bases lay between the germline ends. CDR3 sequence (DNA): TGTGCCAGTAACGACAGAGCAACTAATGAAAAACTGTTTTTT. Translating gives CASNDRATNEKLFF.

The chain couples TRBV4-1 to TRBJ2-7; 7 bases match TRBD1. CDR3 length: 14 amino acids. In germline, CDR1 is MGHRA, CDR2 YSYEKL. Unmatched junction bases numbered 2, after V lost 0 bases and J lost 3 bases. Written as DNA, the CDR3 is TGCGCCAGCAGCCAAGACCCAGGGGGCTACGAGCAGTACTTC. Translating it yields CASSQDPGGYEQYF.

V and J are TRBV27 and TRBJ1-2, with D tentatively TRBD1 (6 bases). Per the germline V gene, CDR1 is MNHEY and CDR2 is SMNVEV (reference sequence). V was clipped by 5 bases and J by 1 base, with 8 bases between them. This CDR3 has 13 residues. CDR3 residues: CASSLDSNYGYTF. The DNA for the CDR3 is TGTGCCAGCAGTCTGGACAGTAACTATGGCTACACCTTC.

This sequence joins TRBV6-6 and TRBJ2-3, with a possible D match to TRBD2 (5 bases). Trimming left V 4 bases short and J 0 bases short, with 8 bases between. CDR1 MNHNY and CDR2 SVGAGI come from the germline V gene (reference sequence). CDR3 size: 14 residues. Here the CDR3 reads CASSSDSSTDTQYF. As DNA, the CDR3 is TGTGCCAGCAGTTCGGACTCTAGCACAGATACGCAGTATTTT.

V is TRBV5-6 and J is TRBJ2-7, with a tentative D call TRBD2 (6 bases). Germline V lookup: CDR1 SGHDT, CDR2 YYEEEE. V was pared by 6 bases and J by 1 base, with 14 bases between. This CDR3 contains 14 residues. CDR3 amino acids: CASTVVGSSYEQYF. DNA for the CDR3: TGTGCCAGCACCGTAGTCGGGAGTTCCTACGAGCAGTACTTC. The whole variable domain, remainder taken from reference TRBV5-6 and TRBJ2-7, is DAGVTQSPTHLIKTRGQQVTLRCSPKSGHDTVSWYQQALGQGPQFIFQYYEEEERQRGNFPDRFSGHQFPNYSSELNVNALLLGDSALYLCASTVVGSSYEQYFGPGTRLTVT.

The chain couples TRBV6-1 to TRBJ2-5; 7 positions agree with TRBD1. Germline CDR1 MNHNS, CDR2 SASEGT. V gave up 2 bases and J gave up 1 base; unmatched junction bases: 4. The CDR3 has 15 residues. The CDR3 DNA follows: TGTGCCAGCAGTGAATGGGACAGAGTCCAAGAGACCCAGTACTTC. Its protein is CASSEWDRVQETQYF.

V and J are TRBV10-3 and TRBJ2-3; D perhaps matches TRBD2 (6 bases). V was pared by 3 bases and J by 4 bases, with 11 bases between. Per the germline V gene, CDR1 is ENHRY and CDR2 is SYGVKD. This CDR3 is built from 14 residues. The chain's CDR3 is CAISEGPGADTQYF. As DNA, the CDR3 is TGTGCCATCAGTGAAGGACCGGGGGCAGATACGCAGTATTTT.

The chain employs TRBV5-1 and TRBJ2-1, with D hard to call. This CDR3 has 15 residues. Germline V gene data show CDR1 as SGHRS and CDR2 as YFSETQ. Trimming stripped 4 bases from V and 0 bases from J, with 11 bases between. This chain's CDR3 is CASSHGGYSYNEQFF. In DNA form, the CDR3 reads TGCGCCAGCAGCCATGGCGGTTACTCCTACAATGAGCAGTTCTTC. Full variable domain (missing parts from reference TRBV5-1 and TRBJ2-1): KAGVTQTPRYLIKTRGQQVTLSCSPISGHRSVSWYQQTPGQGLQFLFEYFSETQRNKGNFPGRFSGRQFSNSRSEMNVSTLELGDSALYLCASSHGGYSYNEQFFGPGTRLTVL.

Regarding this clone: Germline is not matched at one junction end, which may reflect a read error. The chain recombines TRBV5-8 with TRBJ1-5; the D gene is possibly TRBD1 (5 bases). Looked up from germline, CDR1 is SGHTS and CDR2 is YDEGEE. The CDR3 is made up of 15 amino acids. For the CDR3, the DNA is TGTGCTAGCAGTCCCCGGGGGTATAGCAATCAGCCCCAGCATTTT. Protein: CASSPRGYSNQPQHF.